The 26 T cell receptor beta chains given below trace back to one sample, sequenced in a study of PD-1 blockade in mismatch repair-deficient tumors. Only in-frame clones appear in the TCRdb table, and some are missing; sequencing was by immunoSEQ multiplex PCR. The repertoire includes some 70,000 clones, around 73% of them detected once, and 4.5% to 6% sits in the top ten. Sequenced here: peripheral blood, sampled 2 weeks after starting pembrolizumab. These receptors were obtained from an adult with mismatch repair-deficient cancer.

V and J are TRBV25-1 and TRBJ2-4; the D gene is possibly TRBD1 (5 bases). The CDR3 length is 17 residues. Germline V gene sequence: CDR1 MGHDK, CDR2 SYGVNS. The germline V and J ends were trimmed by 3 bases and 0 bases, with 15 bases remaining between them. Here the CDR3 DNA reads TGTGCCAGCAGTGACGGATCAGGGAACCTAGCCAAAAACATTCAGTACTTC. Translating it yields CASSDGSGNLAKNIQYF.

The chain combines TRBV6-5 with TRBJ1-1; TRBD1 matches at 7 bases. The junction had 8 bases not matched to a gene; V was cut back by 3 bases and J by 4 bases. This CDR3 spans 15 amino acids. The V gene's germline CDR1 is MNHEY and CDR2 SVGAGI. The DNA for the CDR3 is TGTGCCAGCAGTTATTCCTCCGGGACAGCCACTGAAGCTTTCTTT. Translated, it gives CASSYSSGTATEAFF.

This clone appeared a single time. The CDR3 spells CASSLSAGAPGTQYF. The CDR3, as DNA: TGTGCCAGCAGCTTATCCGCGGGGGCCCCTGGAACGCAGTATTTT. V is TRBV7-8 and J is TRBJ2-3; possible D gene TRBD2, 7 bases. The CDR3 runs 15 residues. Germline-derived CDR1 and CDR2 are SGHVS and FQNEAQ. Trimming took off 2 bases at V and 9 bases at J, with 18 bases between the two ends.

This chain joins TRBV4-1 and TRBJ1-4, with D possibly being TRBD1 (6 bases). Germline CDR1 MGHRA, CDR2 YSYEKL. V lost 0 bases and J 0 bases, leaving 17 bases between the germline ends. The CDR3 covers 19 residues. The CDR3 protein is CASSQDLWNSGATNEKLFF. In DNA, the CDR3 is TGCGCCAGCAGCCAAGACTTATGGAACTCAGGGGCAACTAATGAAAAACTGTTTTTT.

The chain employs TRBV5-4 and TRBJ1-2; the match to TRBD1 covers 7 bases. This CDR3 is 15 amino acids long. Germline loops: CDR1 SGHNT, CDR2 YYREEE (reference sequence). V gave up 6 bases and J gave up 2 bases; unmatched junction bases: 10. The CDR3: CASIDRVGFNYGYTF. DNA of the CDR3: TGTGCCAGCATCGACAGGGTCGGTTTCAACTATGGCTACACCTTC.

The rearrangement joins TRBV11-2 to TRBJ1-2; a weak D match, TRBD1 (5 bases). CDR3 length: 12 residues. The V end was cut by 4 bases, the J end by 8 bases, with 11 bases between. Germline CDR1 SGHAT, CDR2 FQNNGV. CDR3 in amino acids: CASSWEGTGYTF. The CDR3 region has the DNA TGTGCCAGCAGCTGGGAAGGGACGGGCTACACCTTC.

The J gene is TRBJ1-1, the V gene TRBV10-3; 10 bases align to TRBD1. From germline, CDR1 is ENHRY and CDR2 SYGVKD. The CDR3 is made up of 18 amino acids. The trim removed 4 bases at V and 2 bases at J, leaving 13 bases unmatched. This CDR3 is CAISANVRTGGSNTEAFF. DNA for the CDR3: TGTGCCATCAGTGCGAACGTAAGGACAGGGGGTAGTAACACTGAAGCTTTCTTT.

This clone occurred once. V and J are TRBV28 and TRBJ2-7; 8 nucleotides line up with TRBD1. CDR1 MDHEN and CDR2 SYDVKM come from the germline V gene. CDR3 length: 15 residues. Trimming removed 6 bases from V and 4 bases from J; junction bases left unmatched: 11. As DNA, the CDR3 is TGTGCCAGCAGCGGTGCCGGGACAGGCGGGTACGAGCAGTACTTC. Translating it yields CASSGAGTGGYEQYF. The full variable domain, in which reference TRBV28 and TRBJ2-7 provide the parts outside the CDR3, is DVKVTQSSRYLVKRTGEKVFLECVQDMDHENMFWYRQDPGLGLRLIYFSYDVKMKEKGDIPEGYSVSREKKERFSLILESASTNQTSMYLCASSGAGTGGYEQYFGPGTRLTVT.

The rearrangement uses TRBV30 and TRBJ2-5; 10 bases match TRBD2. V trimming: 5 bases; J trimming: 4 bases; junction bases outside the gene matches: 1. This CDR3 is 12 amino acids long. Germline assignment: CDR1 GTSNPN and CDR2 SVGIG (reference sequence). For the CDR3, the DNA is TGTGCCTGGGAGCGGGAGGGAGAGACCCAGTACTTC. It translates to CAWEREGETQYF.

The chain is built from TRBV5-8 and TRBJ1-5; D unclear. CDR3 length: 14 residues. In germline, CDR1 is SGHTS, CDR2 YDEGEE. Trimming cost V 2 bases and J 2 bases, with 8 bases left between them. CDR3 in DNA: TGTGCCAGCAGCTTTTCCGGTGGCAATCAGCCCCAGCATTTT. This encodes CASSFSGGNQPQHF.

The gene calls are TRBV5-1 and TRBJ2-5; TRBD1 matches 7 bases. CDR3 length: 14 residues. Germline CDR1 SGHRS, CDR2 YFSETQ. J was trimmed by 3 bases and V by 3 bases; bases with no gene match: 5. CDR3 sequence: CASSWDSPKETQYF. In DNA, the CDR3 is TGCGCCAGCAGCTGGGACAGCCCCAAAGAGACCCAGTACTTC.

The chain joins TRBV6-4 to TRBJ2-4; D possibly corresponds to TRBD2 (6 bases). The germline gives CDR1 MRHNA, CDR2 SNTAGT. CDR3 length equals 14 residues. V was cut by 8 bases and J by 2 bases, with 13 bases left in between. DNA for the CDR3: TGTGCCAGCTGGGAGGTGGGTTCCAAAAACATTCAGTACTTC. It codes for CASWEVGSKNIQYF.

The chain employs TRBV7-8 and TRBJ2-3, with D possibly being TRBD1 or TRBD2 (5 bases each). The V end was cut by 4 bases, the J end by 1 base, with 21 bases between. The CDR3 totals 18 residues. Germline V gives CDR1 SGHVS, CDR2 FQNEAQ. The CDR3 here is CASSSNQGRGVGTDTQYF. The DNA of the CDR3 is TGTGCCAGCAGCTCTAATCAGGGACGGGGAGTTGGCACAGATACGCAGTATTTT.

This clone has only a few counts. The CDR3 loop reads CASSSRVNEQYF. The CDR3, as DNA: TGTGCCAGCAGTTCCAGGGTGAACGAGCAGTACTTC. This chain connects TRBV11-2 to TRBJ2-7; maybe TRBD1 (5 bases). This CDR3 region has 12 residues. Trimming pared 6 bases from V and 5 bases from J, leaving 11 bases between. Germline lookup yields CDR1 SGHAT and CDR2 FQNNGV.

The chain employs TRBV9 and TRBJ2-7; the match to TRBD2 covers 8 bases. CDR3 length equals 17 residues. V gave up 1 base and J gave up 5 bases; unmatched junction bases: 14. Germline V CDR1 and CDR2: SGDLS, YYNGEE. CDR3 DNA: TGTGCCAGCAGCGTATCCAGCGGGAGTCTTCTTTCGGACGAGCAGTACTTC. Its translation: CASSVSSGSLLSDEQYF.

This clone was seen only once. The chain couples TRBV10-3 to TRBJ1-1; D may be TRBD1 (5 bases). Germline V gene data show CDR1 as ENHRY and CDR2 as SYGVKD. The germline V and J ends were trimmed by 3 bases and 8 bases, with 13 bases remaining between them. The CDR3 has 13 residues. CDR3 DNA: TGTGCCATCAGTGAATTTCCGGGGCTAGAAGCTTTCTTT. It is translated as CAISEFPGLEAFF.

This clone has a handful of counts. Here the CDR3 reads CASSMNDYNQPQHF. In nucleotides, the CDR3 is TGTGCCAGTAGTATGAATGATTACAATCAGCCCCAGCATTTT. J is TRBJ1-5 and V is TRBV19; D is undetermined. V lost 3 bases and J lost 3, with 9 bases in between. The germline gives CDR1 LNHDA, CDR2 SQIVND (reference sequence). CDR3 size: 14 residues.

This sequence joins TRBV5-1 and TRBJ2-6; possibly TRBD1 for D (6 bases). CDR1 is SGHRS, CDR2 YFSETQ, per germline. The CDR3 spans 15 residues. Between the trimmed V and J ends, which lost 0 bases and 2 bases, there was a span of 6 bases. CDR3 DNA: TGCGCCAGCAGCTTGGAGGGGGCTGGGGCCAACGTCCTGACTTTC. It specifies CASSLEGAGANVLTF.

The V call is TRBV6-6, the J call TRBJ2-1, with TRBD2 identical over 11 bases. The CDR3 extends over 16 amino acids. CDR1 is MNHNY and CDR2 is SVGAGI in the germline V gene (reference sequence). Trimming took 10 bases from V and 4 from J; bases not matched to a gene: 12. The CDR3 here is CATRGARLAGYNEQFF. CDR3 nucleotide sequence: TGTGCCACCCGAGGGGCGAGACTAGCGGGGTACAATGAGCAGTTCTTC.

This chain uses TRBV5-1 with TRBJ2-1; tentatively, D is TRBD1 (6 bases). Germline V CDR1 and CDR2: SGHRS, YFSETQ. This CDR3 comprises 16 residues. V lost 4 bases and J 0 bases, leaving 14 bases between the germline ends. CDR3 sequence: CASSLGTGSSYNEQFF. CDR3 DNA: TGCGCCAGCAGCCTGGGAACAGGGAGCTCCTACAATGAGCAGTTCTTC.

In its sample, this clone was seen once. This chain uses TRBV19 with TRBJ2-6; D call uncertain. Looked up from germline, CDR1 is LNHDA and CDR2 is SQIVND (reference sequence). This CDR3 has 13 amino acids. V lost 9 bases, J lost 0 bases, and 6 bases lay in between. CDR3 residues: CASKFSGANVLTF. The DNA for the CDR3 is TGTGCCAGCAAATTCTCTGGGGCCAACGTCCTGACTTTC.

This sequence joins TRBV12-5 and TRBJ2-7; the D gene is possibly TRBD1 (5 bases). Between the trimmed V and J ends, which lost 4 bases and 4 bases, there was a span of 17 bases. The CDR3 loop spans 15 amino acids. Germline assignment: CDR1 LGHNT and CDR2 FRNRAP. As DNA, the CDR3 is TGTGCTAGTGGTTCCCCAAAGACAGCCGGGTACGAGCAGTACTTC. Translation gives CASGSPKTAGYEQYF.

CDR3 nucleotide sequence: TGTGCCAGCAGCTACGGACAGGGCGGCTATGGCTACACCTTC. Translating gives CASSYGQGGYGYTF. V and J are TRBV5-6 and TRBJ1-2; TRBD1 agrees at 8 bases. The CDR3 runs to 14 residues. With 3 bases clipped from V and 4 bases from J, the junction kept 5 bases outside the gene matches. From germline, CDR1 is SGHDT and CDR2 YYEEEE.

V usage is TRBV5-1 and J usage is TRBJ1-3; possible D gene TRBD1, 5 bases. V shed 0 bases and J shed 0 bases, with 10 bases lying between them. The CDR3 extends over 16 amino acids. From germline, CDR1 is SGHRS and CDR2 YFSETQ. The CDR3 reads CASSLDATVSGNTIYF. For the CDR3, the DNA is TGCGCCAGCAGCTTGGACGCGACAGTCTCTGGAAACACCATATATTTT.

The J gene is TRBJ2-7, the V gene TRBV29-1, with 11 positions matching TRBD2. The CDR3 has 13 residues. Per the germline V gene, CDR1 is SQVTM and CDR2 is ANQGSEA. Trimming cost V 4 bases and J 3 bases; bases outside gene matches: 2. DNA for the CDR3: TGCAGCGTTGTTCTAGCGGGGGGCTACGAGCAGTACTTC. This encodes CSVVLAGGYEQYF.

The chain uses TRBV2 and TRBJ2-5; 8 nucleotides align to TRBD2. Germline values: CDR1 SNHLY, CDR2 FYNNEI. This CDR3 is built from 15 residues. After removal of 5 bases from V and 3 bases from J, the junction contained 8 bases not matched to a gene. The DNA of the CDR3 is TGTGCCAGCAGTCCCCGGGGGCGGGGGGAAGAGACCCAGTACTTC. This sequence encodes CASSPRGRGEETQYF.